Shown below are 32 T cell receptor beta chains from a single sample sequenced in a study of blood T cell repertoires in COVID-19. TCRdb's table, derived via immunoSEQ multiplex PCR, lists solely in-frame clones and lacks some. The table includes 450,000 to 500,000 clones, roughly 85% detected once. Input material: peripheral blood. These receptors all stem from a human donor in a cohort sampled during active COVID-19.

Of note for this clone: One end of the junction does not line up with germline, which may come from a read error. The chain joins TRBV5-6 to TRBJ1-6; maybe TRBD1 (5 bases). Germline V gene lookup returns CDR1 SGHDT and CDR2 YYEEEE. The length of the CDR3 is 15 residues. CDR3 amino acids: CASSLLFGGNTPLHF. Written as DNA, the CDR3 is TGTGCCAGCAGCTTGTTGTTCGGGGGTAATACACCCCTCCACTTT.

The chain is built from TRBV4-1 and TRBJ1-4; the D gene is possibly TRBD1 (6 bases). Germline-derived CDR1 and CDR2 are MGHRA and YSYEKL. V was clipped by 1 base and J by 8 bases, with 17 bases between them. The CDR3 consists of 16 residues. The DNA of the CDR3 is TGCGCCAGCAGCCAAGGGACAGCCCGGAGAGACGAAAAACTGTTTTTT. Residues: CASSQGTARRDEKLFF.

The CDR3 sequence: CSASRDRVGGYTF. In nucleotides, the CDR3 is TGCAGTGCTAGTCGCGACAGGGTTGGTGGCTACACCTTC. This chain joins TRBV20-1 and TRBJ1-2; 7 nucleotides line up with TRBD1. V lost 3 bases to trimming and J lost 7 bases; unmatched junction nucleotides: 8. The CDR3 sequence is 13 residues long. CDR1 is DFQATT, CDR2 SNEGSKA, per germline (reference sequence).

This sequence joins TRBV18 and TRBJ1-2, with 8 bases fitting TRBD1. V was clipped by 3 bases and J by 2 bases; unmatched bases: 20. The germline V gene encodes CDR1 KGHSH and CDR2 LQKENI. The CDR3 consists of 20 residues. CDR3 nucleotide sequence: TGTGCCAGCTCACCGTACCTCCCGGGACAGGCCACCGTTCGGAACTATGGCTACACCTTC. This codes for CASSPYLPGQATVRNYGYTF.

V and J are TRBV2 and TRBJ2-2; 12 positions match TRBD2. The CDR3 totals 16 residues. J gave up 6 bases and V 6 bases, and 8 bases lay outside the gene matches. CDR1 is SNHLY, CDR2 FYNNEI, per germline. As DNA, the CDR3 is TGTGCCAGCAGCCAGACTAGCGGGAGACGCTCCGGGGAGCTGTTTTTT. It translates to CASSQTSGRRSGELFF.

The V gene is TRBV9, the J gene TRBJ2-5, with D possibly being TRBD2 (5 bases). The germline V gene has CDR1 SGDLS and CDR2 YYNGEE. The CDR3 has 14 residues. Trimming pared 0 bases from V and 4 bases from J, leaving 10 bases between. The CDR3 is CASSVAIAGETQYF. Written as DNA, the CDR3 is TGTGCCAGCAGCGTAGCTATTGCGGGAGAGACCCAGTACTTC.

CDR3 DNA sequence: TGTGCCATGCAGGGGTCCTCTGGAAACACCATATATTTT. Amino acid sequence: CAMQGSSGNTIYF. The V gene is TRBV28, the J gene TRBJ1-3; maybe TRBD1 (6 bases). The CDR3 runs to 13 residues. V shed 10 bases and J shed 0 bases, with 10 bases lying between them. Germline lookup yields CDR1 MDHEN and CDR2 SYDVKM.

Written as DNA, the CDR3 is TGCACCAGCAGCGGGAGTCTGACAACTAATGAAAAACTGTTTTTT. Protein sequence: CTSSGSLTTNEKLFF. This chain uses TRBV1 with TRBJ1-4. TRBV1 is annotated as a pseudogene. The CDR3 extends over 15 amino acids.

CDR3 region: CASSLEDRYYEQYF. In nucleotides, the CDR3 is TGTGCCAGCAGCTTAGAGGACAGGTACTACGAGCAGTACTTC. This sequence joins TRBV7-8 and TRBJ2-7; TRBD1 agrees at 7 bases. CDR3 length equals 14 residues. Germline assignment: CDR1 SGHVS and CDR2 FQNEAQ. V was pared by 1 base and J by 3 bases, with 3 bases of the junction left unmatched.

This sequence joins TRBV29-1 and TRBJ1-2; unclear D gene. Germline-derived CDR1 and CDR2 are SQVTM and ANQGSEA. Trimming took 4 bases from V and 5 from J, leaving 11 bases between them. The CDR3 has 12 amino acids. In DNA, the CDR3 is TGCAGCGTTGCGGAGGCGCCGTATGGCTACACCTTC. Translation gives CSVAEAPYGYTF.

The rearrangement joins TRBV7-3 to TRBJ2-1; 9 bases agree with TRBD2. Germline V CDR1 and CDR2: SGHTA, FQGTGA. This CDR3 has 18 residues. The V segment lost 6 bases and the J segment 5 bases; nucleotides outside the gene matches: 17. DNA of the CDR3: TGTGCCAGCAGGGTAGCGGGAGATATAACCTACTATAACAATGAGCAGTTCTTC. Its translation: CASRVAGDITYYNNEQFF. Complete variable domain (other parts from reference TRBV7-3 and TRBJ2-1): GAGVSQTPSNKVTEKGKYVELRCDPISGHTALYWYRQSLGQGPEFLIYFQGTGAADDSGLPNDRFFAVRPEGSVSTLKIQRTERGDSAVYLCASRVAGDITYYNNEQFFGPGTRLTVL.

The CDR3 spells CAWSPLSGSSYNEQFF. Here the CDR3 DNA reads TGTGCCTGGAGTCCCCTGTCGGGGAGCTCCTACAATGAGCAGTTCTTC. The gene calls are TRBV30 and TRBJ2-1; D is perhaps TRBD2 (5 bases). Looked up from germline, CDR1 is GTSNPN and CDR2 is SVGIG (reference sequence). V was shortened by 2 bases and J by 0 bases, with 14 bases between the two germline ends. CDR3 length: 16 amino acids.

The V and J genes are TRBV4-1 and TRBJ2-7; tentatively, D is TRBD2 (6 bases). The CDR3 covers 17 residues. Germline V lookup: CDR1 MGHRA, CDR2 YSYEKL. V was cut by 2 bases and J by 3 bases, with 20 bases left in between. CDR3 in DNA: TGCGCCAGCAGCCAATTCCTGGGACTCATTACTTACTACGAGCAGTACTTC. Amino acids: CASSQFLGLITYYEQYF.

This sequence joins TRBV25-1 and TRBJ1-2; 9 bases agree with TRBD1. J was trimmed by 4 bases and V by 3 bases; bases with no gene match: 9. Germline V gene sequence: CDR1 MGHDK, CDR2 SYGVNS. CDR3 length: 16 residues. The CDR3 loop reads CASSEAGTGSLYGYTF. The CDR3 nucleotides are TGTGCCAGCAGTGAGGCTGGGACAGGGTCACTCTATGGCTACACCTTC.

The chain combines TRBV10-3 with TRBJ1-3, with 8 nucleotides matching TRBD1. The CDR3 has 15 residues. The ends lost 4 bases at V and 0 bases at J; junction bases unmatched: 2. Per germline, CDR1 ENHRY and CDR2 SYGVKD. This CDR3 is CAISAGQVSGNTIYF. The CDR3 bases are TGTGCCATCAGTGCGGGACAGGTCTCTGGAAACACCATATATTTT.

The V gene is TRBV25-1, the J gene TRBJ1-2, with a possible D match to TRBD1 (6 bases). With 3 bases removed from V and 7 bases from J, the gap between germline ends came to 15 bases. The CDR3 extends over 14 amino acids. The V gene's germline CDR1 is MGHDK and CDR2 SYGVNS. Here the CDR3 DNA reads TGTGCCAGCAGTGATGTGGGGGCAGTACGTGGCTACACCTTC. Translation: CASSDVGAVRGYTF.

J is TRBJ1-1 and V is TRBV5-1; 9 bases fit TRBD1. The junction had 1 base not matched to a gene; V was cut back by 0 bases and J by 1 base. CDR3 length: 15 residues. CDR1 is SGHRS, CDR2 YFSETQ, per germline. Here the CDR3 reads CASSLETGGNTEAFF. The CDR3 region has the DNA TGCGCCAGCAGCTTGGAGACAGGGGGGAACACTGAAGCTTTCTTT.

This clone was counted a single time. This chain joins TRBV5-1 and TRBJ2-1, with a tentative D call TRBD1 (6 bases). The germline CDR1 and CDR2 sequences are SGHRS and YFSETQ. This CDR3 has 15 amino acids. Trimming pared 4 bases from V and 1 base from J, leaving 12 bases between. CDR3: CASSLRQDSYNEQFF. In nucleotides, the CDR3 is TGCGCCAGCAGCCTACGACAGGATTCCTACAATGAGCAGTTCTTC. Drawing the rest from reference TRBV5-1 and TRBJ2-1, the complete variable domain is KAGVTQTPRYLIKTRGQQVTLSCSPISGHRSVSWYQQTPGQGLQFLFEYFSETQRNKGNFPGRFSGRQFSNSRSEMNVSTLELGDSALYLCASSLRQDSYNEQFFGPGTRLTVL.

With respect to this clone: Other DNA sequences within the sample encode an identical CDR3. The chain is built from TRBV5-1 and TRBJ2-1, with D possibly matching TRBD1 (5 bases). Trimming took 4 bases from V and 3 from J, leaving 11 bases between them. Germline CDR1 and CDR2: SGHRS and YFSETQ. CDR3 size: 14 residues. The CDR3 region has the DNA TGCGCCAGCAGCCACGGACAAGACTACAATGAGCAGTTCTTC. This codes for CASSHGQDYNEQFF.

The rearrangement uses TRBV30 and TRBJ2-7, with 9 bases that match TRBD2. Germline V lookup: CDR1 GTSNPN, CDR2 SVGIG (reference sequence). This CDR3 contains 14 residues. After removal of 3 bases from V and 3 bases from J, the junction contained 6 bases not matched to a gene. The CDR3 here is CAWSDEAGGYEQYF. CDR3 bases: TGTGCCTGGAGCGACGAAGCGGGAGGCTACGAGCAGTACTTC.

The chain joins TRBV19 to TRBJ1-1; perhaps TRBD1 as D (6 bases). Per germline, CDR1 LNHDA and CDR2 SQIVND (reference sequence). Trimming cost V 1 base and J 0 bases, with 12 bases left between them. The CDR3 totals 16 residues. The CDR3 loop reads CASSIVGRDMNTEAFF. CDR3 nucleotides: TGTGCCAGTAGTATAGTGGGACGGGACATGAACACTGAAGCTTTCTTT.

This chain links TRBV6-1 with TRBJ1-1; tentatively, D is TRBD1 (5 bases). With 2 bases removed from V and 6 bases from J, the gap between germline ends came to 10 bases. The V gene's germline CDR1 is MNHNS and CDR2 SASEGT. This CDR3 has 13 amino acids. The CDR3 loop is CASSETGDAEAFF. The CDR3 DNA follows: TGTGCCAGCAGTGAAACGGGGGACGCTGAAGCTTTCTTT.

This chain uses TRBV7-2 with TRBJ2-5, with a possible D match to TRBD2 (6 bases). Germline loops: CDR1 SGHTA, CDR2 FQGNSA. The CDR3 is made up of 15 amino acids. Trimming pared 0 bases from V and 1 base from J, leaving 9 bases between. CDR3 DNA: TGTGCCAGCAGCTTAGCGCGGGGACCCCAAGAGACCCAGTACTTC. Its translation: CASSLARGPQETQYF.

This clone appeared many times. J is TRBJ2-2 and V is TRBV11-3, with D possibly TRBD2 on 5 matching bases. The CDR3 extends over 13 amino acids. Germline V gene lookup returns CDR1 SGHNT and CDR2 YENEEA. The V end lost 2 bases, the J end lost 4 bases, and 5 bases lay between the germline ends. The CDR3 spells CASSLTSTGELFF. In DNA, the CDR3 is TGTGCCAGCAGCTTAACTAGCACCGGGGAGCTGTTTTTT.

The chain couples TRBV24-1 to TRBJ2-5, with 8 bases lining up with TRBD1. The germline CDR1 and CDR2 sequences are KGHDR and SFDVKD. J gave up 5 bases and V 3 bases, and 4 bases lay outside the gene matches. CDR3 size: 14 residues. The CDR3 here is CATSDPGGRETQYF. CDR3 DNA sequence: TGTGCCACCAGTGATCCAGGGGGCCGGGAGACCCAGTACTTC.

V and J are TRBV3-1 (or the pseudogene TRBV3-2) and TRBJ1-2; D unresolved. Germline V gene sequence: CDR1 LGHDT, CDR2 YNNKEL (reference sequence). The CDR3 contains 12 residues. The V and J ends lost 1 base and 8 bases respectively, with 8 bases between them. The CDR3 coding sequence is TGTGCCAGCAGCCAAGCCCGTATAGGCTACACCTTC. Amino acids: CASSQARIGYTF.

The rearrangement uses TRBV27 and TRBJ2-1; D perhaps matches TRBD1 (6 bases). Looked up from germline, CDR1 is MNHEY and CDR2 is SMNVEV (reference sequence). Trimming left V 3 bases short and J 6 bases short, with 12 bases between. The CDR3 loop spans 14 amino acids. CDR3 sequence (DNA): TGTGCCAGCAGTTTTCGGACAGACCCCAATGAGCAGTTCTTC. Protein: CASSFRTDPNEQFF.

The chain uses TRBV3-1 (or the pseudogene TRBV3-2) and TRBJ1-5; D gene ambiguous. V lost 0 bases and J 7 bases, leaving 10 bases between the germline ends. This CDR3 is built from 14 residues. Germline CDR1 and CDR2: LGHDT and YNNKEL (reference sequence). The CDR3 spells CASSQDGYLQPQHF. In DNA form, the CDR3 reads TGTGCCAGCAGCCAAGACGGTTATTTACAGCCCCAGCATTTT.

The gene calls are TRBV29-1 and TRBJ1-4; 8 positions match TRBD1. Germline CDR1 and CDR2: SQVTM and ANQGSEA. The junction had 8 bases not matched to a gene; V was cut back by 7 bases and J by 10 bases. This CDR3 has 12 residues. In DNA, the CDR3 is TGCAGCGGCGCAGACACAGGGGGAAAACTGTTTTTT. Translating it yields CSGADTGGKLFF.

The chain uses TRBV18 and TRBJ2-7, with 8 bases matching TRBD1. Germline V gives CDR1 KGHSH, CDR2 LQKENI. This CDR3 is built from 16 residues. Trimming took 3 bases from V and 2 from J; bases not matched to a gene: 9. CDR3: CASSPLMAQGAYEQYF. The DNA of the CDR3 is TGTGCCAGCTCACCTCTCATGGCACAGGGGGCCTACGAGCAGTACTTC.

The sample holds one count of this clone. This CDR3 is CASSYRLAGVGSHNEQFF. DNA of the CDR3: TGTGCCAGCAGCTATAGACTAGCGGGAGTGGGGAGCCACAATGAGCAGTTCTTC. V and J are TRBV3-1 (or the pseudogene TRBV3-2) and TRBJ2-1; 12 bases match TRBD2. CDR3 length equals 18 residues. V was clipped by 5 bases and J by 5 bases; unmatched bases: 13. Germline CDR1 LGHDT, CDR2 YNNKEL (reference sequence).

The V and J genes are TRBV7-3 and TRBJ2-3, with 10 bases matching TRBD2. The length of the CDR3 is 14 residues. Looked up from germline, CDR1 is SGHTA and CDR2 is FQGTGA. Germline trimming cut 2 bases from V and 6 bases from J; bases unmatched to any gene: 2. CDR3 sequence reads: CASSLRAGGDTQYF. Here the CDR3 DNA reads TGTGCCAGCAGCTTACGAGCGGGAGGGGATACGCAGTATTTT.